A selection of T cell receptor beta chains follows, all from one sample in a study of blood T cell repertoires in COVID-19. Using immunoSEQ multiplex PCR, the repertoire was profiled, and TCRdb retains in-frame clones only, with some absent. Among around 300,000 clones listed, under 90% were seen once. The sequencing input was PBMCs or T cells enriched from blood (not recorded which). These receptors came from a woman aged 60 to 75 who had recovered from COVID-19. CDR3s include the opening cysteine and the closing phenylalanine or tryptophan. The D gene is left open where the match is weak. A clone size is listed for some rows: how often the clone was seen (once, few, many), or a class if it is expanded.

length: 15
V: TRBV11-2
size: -
D: TRBD1
J: TRBJ2-4
CDR3: CASSQGDIAKNIQYF
DNA: TGTGCCAGCAGCCAGGGGGATATAGCCAAAAACATTCAGTACTTC

length: 13
V: TRBV19
size: -
D: -
J: TRBJ1-1
CDR3: CASSMWAGTEVFF
DNA: TGTGCCAGTAGTATGTGGGCCGGGACTGAAGTTTTCTTT

length: 15
V: TRBV2
size: -
D: TRBD1
J: TRBJ1-6
CDR3: CASRVTGGRDSPLHF
DNA: TGTGCCAGCAGAGTTACAGGGGGCCGGGATTCACCCCTCCACTTT

length: 13
V: TRBV5-4
size: -
D: -
J: TRBJ1-1
CDR3: CASSLPRETEAFF
DNA: TGTGCCAGCAGCTTGCCGCGGGAGACTGAAGCTTTCTTT

length: 13
V: TRBV29-1
size: -
D: TRBD1
J: TRBJ1-1
CDR3: CSVTGQTNTEAFF
DNA: TGCAGCGTTACGGGACAGACGAACACTGAAGCTTTCTTT

length: 16
V: TRBV6-1
size: once
D: TRBD1
J: TRBJ2-2
CDR3: CASSEAGQLNTGELFF
DNA: TGTGCCAGCAGTGAAGCGGGACAGCTAAACACCGGGGAGCTGTTTTTT

length: 15
V: TRBV6-5
size: -
D: -
J: TRBJ2-1
CDR3: CASSYQLGTYNEQFF
DNA: TGTGCCAGCAGTTACCAACTAGGAACCTACAATGAGCAGTTCTTC

length: 16
V: TRBV30
size: -
D: -
J: TRBJ2-7
CDR3: CAWSSGTQGNGYEQYF
DNA: TGTGCCTGGAGTTCCGGTACCCAGGGCAATGGGTACGAGCAGTACTTC

length: 17
V: TRBV28
size: -
D: TRBD2
J: TRBJ2-1
CDR3: CASTPGGLAGEGDEQFF
DNA: TGTGCCAGCACCCCGGGGGGACTAGCGGGAGAAGGGGATGAGCAGTTCTTC

length: 14
V: TRBV19
size: -
D: -
J: TRBJ1-5
CDR3: CASSPYLGPGPQHF
DNA: TGTGCCAGTAGTCCCTACCTTGGCCCGGGGCCCCAGCATTTT

length: 11
V: TRBV20-1
size: -
D: -
J: TRBJ1-2
CDR3: CSVDTAAAYTF
DNA: TGCAGCGTTGATACGGCGGCGGCCTACACCTTC

length: 21
V: TRBV6-2/TRBV6-3
size: -
D: TRBD2
J: TRBJ2-3
CDR3: CASSSGKLAGGPPSLVDTQYF
DNA: TGTGCCAGCAGCAGCGGGAAACTAGCGGGAGGGCCTCCAAGTTTAGTAGATACGCAGTATTTT

length: 15
V: TRBV3-1/TRBV3-2
size: -
D: TRBD2
J: TRBJ2-7
CDR3: CASTHGTSVLYEQYF
DNA: TGTGCCAGCACCCATGGGACTAGCGTACTTTACGAGCAGTACTTC

length: 13
V: TRBV5-6
size: -
D: -
J: TRBJ1-2
CDR3: CASSRGGGYGYTF
DNA: TGTGCCAGCAGCCGAGGTGGTGGCTATGGCTACACCTTC

length: 12
V: TRBV30
size: -
D: -
J: TRBJ1-2
CDR3: CAWSNRGYGYTF
DNA: TGTGCCTGGAGTAATCGGGGTTATGGCTACACCTTC

length: 12
V: TRBV7-8
size: -
D: -
J: TRBJ2-1
CDR3: CASRRGGDEQFF
DNA: TGTGCCAGCCGTAGGGGGGGGGATGAGCAGTTCTTC

length: 14
V: TRBV9
size: -
D: -
J: TRBJ1-1
CDR3: CASSVVPGNTEAFF
DNA: TGTGCCAGCAGCGTAGTCCCAGGAAACACTGAAGCTTTCTTT

length: 14
V: TRBV28
size: -
D: -
J: TRBJ1-5
CDR3: CASRAQGDGQPQHF
DNA: TGTGCCAGCAGAGCTCAGGGCGACGGTCAGCCCCAGCATTTT

length: 11
V: TRBV12-3/TRBV12-4
size: few
D: -
J: TRBJ2-7
CDR3: CASTVGHEQYF
DNA: TGTGCCAGCACGGTGGGCCACGAGCAGTACTTC

length: 15
V: TRBV11-3
size: -
D: -
J: TRBJ2-7
CDR3: CASSLVVSVIYEQYF
DNA: TGTGCCAGCAGCTTAGTGGTGAGTGTGATCTACGAGCAGTACTTC

length: 13
V: TRBV2
size: -
D: TRBD1
J: TRBJ1-2
CDR3: CASSQTGDGGYTF
DNA: TGTGCCAGCAGTCAGACAGGGGACGGTGGCTACACCTTC

length: 18
V: TRBV3-1/TRBV3-2
size: -
D: TRBD2
J: TRBJ2-3
CDR3: CASSHGLPGTRATDTQYF
DNA: TGTGCCAGCAGCCATGGCCTTCCCGGGACTAGGGCCACAGATACGCAGTATTTT

length: 14
V: TRBV5-1
size: -
D: -
J: TRBJ1-4
CDR3: CASSREGLDEKLFF
DNA: TGCGCCAGCAGCCGGGAGGGGCTTGATGAAAAACTGTTTTTT

length: 13
V: TRBV7-9
size: -
D: TRBD2
J: TRBJ2-5
CDR3: CASMRGTQETQYF
DNA: TGTGCCAGTATGCGGGGGACCCAAGAGACCCAGTACTTC

length: 13
V: TRBV2
size: once
D: TRBD1
J: TRBJ1-2
CDR3: CASSVGQAPRYTF
DNA: TGTGCCAGCAGTGTCGGACAGGCCCCCCGCTACACCTTC

length: 13
V: TRBV24-1
size: few
D: -
J: TRBJ1-2
CDR3: CATSDQGNYGYTF
DNA: TGTGCCACCAGTGATCAGGGTAACTATGGCTACACCTTC

length: 17
V: TRBV7-9
size: -
D: TRBD2
J: TRBJ2-3
CDR3: CASSSFSGRPYTDTQYF
DNA: TGTGCCAGCAGCTCATTTAGCGGGAGACCCTACACAGATACGCAGTATTTT

length: 13
V: TRBV11-2
size: few
D: TRBD1
J: TRBJ1-1
CDR3: CASSDDRGTEAFF
DNA: TGTGCCAGCAGCGACGACAGGGGCACTGAAGCTTTCTTT

length: 14
V: TRBV5-6
size: -
D: -
J: TRBJ2-5
CDR3: CASSWGTRQETQYF
DNA: TGTGCCAGCAGCTGGGGGACACGGCAAGAGACCCAGTACTTC

length: 17
V: TRBV2
size: -
D: TRBD2
J: TRBJ2-2
CDR3: CASSPGLAGALTGELFF
DNA: TGTGCCAGCAGTCCGGGACTAGCGGGGGCACTCACCGGGGAGCTGTTTTTT

length: 14
V: TRBV28
size: -
D: TRBD1
J: TRBJ1-1
CDR3: CASRWGTEGTEAFF
DNA: TGTGCCAGCAGGTGGGGGACAGAAGGCACTGAAGCTTTCTTT

length: 16
V: TRBV9
size: few
D: -
J: TRBJ1-2
CDR3: CASSVAPGHSNYGYTF
DNA: TGTGCCAGCAGCGTAGCCCCGGGACATTCCAACTATGGCTACACCTTC

length: 18
V: TRBV11-3
size: once
D: -
J: TRBJ2-1
CDR3: CASSLDGWGASSYNEQFF
DNA: TGTGCCAGCAGCTTAGATGGGTGGGGCGCATCCTCCTACAATGAGCAGTTCTTC

length: 11
V: TRBV9
size: -
D: -
J: TRBJ1-2
CDR3: CASRAGTGYTF
DNA: TGTGCCAGCAGGGCAGGTACTGGCTACACCTTC

length: 11
V: TRBV30
size: -
D: -
J: TRBJ1-4
CDR3: CAWGLVEKLFF
DNA: TGTGCCTGGGGTCTTGTTGAAAAACTGTTTTTT

length: 14
V: TRBV27
size: -
D: -
J: TRBJ2-7
CDR3: CASSSTRVSYEQYF
DNA: TGTGCCAGCAGTTCTACCAGGGTATCCTACGAGCAGTACTTC

length: 15
V: TRBV19
size: -
D: TRBD1
J: TRBJ1-5
CDR3: CASSRDRGRNQPQHF
DNA: TGTGCCAGTAGTAGGGACAGGGGGCGCAATCAGCCCCAGCATTTT

length: 16
V: TRBV5-1
size: -
D: -
J: TRBJ1-1
CDR3: CASSRSVDIMNTEAFF
DNA: TGCGCCAGCAGCCGTTCCGTGGACATCATGAACACTGAAGCTTTCTTT

length: 15
V: TRBV4-2
size: -
D: -
J: TRBJ2-5
CDR3: CASSPRLGLQETQYF
DNA: TGTGCCAGCAGCCCGAGGCTAGGTCTCCAAGAGACCCAGTACTTC

length: 13
V: TRBV27
size: -
D: -
J: TRBJ1-2
CDR3: CASSLSQGRGYTF
DNA: TGTGCCAGCAGTTTATCGCAGGGGCGCGGCTACACCTTC

length: 13
V: TRBV19
size: -
D: -
J: TRBJ1-6
CDR3: CASKGQGGLPLHF
DNA: TGTGCCAGTAAGGGGCAGGGAGGCCTACCCCTCCACTTT

length: 13
V: TRBV5-8
size: -
D: TRBD1
J: TRBJ1-2
CDR3: CASSLRQGTGYTF
DNA: TGTGCCAGCAGCTTGAGACAGGGTACTGGCTACACCTTC

length: 15
V: TRBV6-1
size: -
D: TRBD2
J: TRBJ2-3
CDR3: CASSEGLAGTDTQYF
DNA: TGTGCCAGCAGTGAAGGACTAGCGGGCACAGATACGCAGTATTTT

length: 13
V: TRBV24-1
size: many
D: -
J: TRBJ1-1
CDR3: CATSSTGYTEAFF
DNA: TGTGCCACCAGCTCCACAGGGTACACTGAAGCTTTCTTT

length: 15
V: TRBV2
size: -
D: -
J: TRBJ1-5
CDR3: CASSSQGNSNQPQHF
DNA: TGTGCCAGCAGTTCCCAGGGGAATAGCAATCAGCCCCAGCATTTT

length: 16
V: TRBV7-9
size: -
D: TRBD1
J: TRBJ1-3
CDR3: CASSQLPQGYGNTIYF
DNA: TGTGCCAGCAGCCAACTACCACAGGGGTACGGAAACACCATATATTTT

length: 15
V: TRBV30
size: -
D: -
J: TRBJ2-7
CDR3: CAWSVQRLSPFEQYF
DNA: TGTGCCTGGAGTGTACAGCGGCTATCCCCCTTCGAGCAGTACTTC

length: 17
V: TRBV28
size: -
D: -
J: TRBJ2-5
CDR3: CASSSRQPLIPQETQYF
DNA: TGTGCCAGCAGTTCCCGACAGCCACTAATTCCTCAAGAGACCCAGTACTTC

length: 16
V: TRBV5-4
size: -
D: TRBD2
J: TRBJ2-7
CDR3: CASSLARLAGGTEQYF
DNA: TGTGCCAGCAGCTTGGCCCGACTAGCGGGAGGAACCGAGCAGTACTTC

length: 9
V: TRBV28
size: once
D: -
J: TRBJ1-2
CDR3: CASSSPGNF
DNA: TGTGCCAGCAGTTCGCCAGGGAACTTC

length: 14
V: TRBV28
size: -
D: -
J: TRBJ2-3
CDR3: CASTYGGATDTQYF
DNA: TGTGCCAGCACTTACGGAGGGGCCACAGATACGCAGTATTTT